These 7 T cell receptor beta chains were sequenced from one sample in a study of blood T cell repertoires in COVID-19. Produced via immunoSEQ multiplex PCR; TCRdb's table is partial and in-frame only. The data contain about 410,000 clones, roughly 89% of them singletons. The sequencing input was PBMCs or T cells enriched from blood (not recorded which). The receptors originated from a woman aged 25 to 45 who had recovered from COVID-19.

The chain employs TRBV5-1 and TRBJ1-4; D not certain. CDR3 length: 12 residues. Trimming removed 5 bases from V and 5 bases from J, with 7 bases in between. The germline CDR1 and CDR2 sequences are SGHRS and YFSETQ. CDR3 sequence: CASRRANEKLFF. The CDR3 region has the DNA TGCGCCAGCAGGAGGGCCAATGAAAAACTGTTTTTT.

This chain uses TRBV27 with TRBJ2-5; 11 bases map to TRBD1. Germline V lookup: CDR1 MNHEY, CDR2 SMNVEV (reference sequence). The CDR3 is 14 amino acids. Losses at the gene ends were 4 bases for V and 4 bases for J; bases not matched to a gene: 2. CDR3 sequence reads: CASSYGQGAETQYF. The CDR3 nucleotides read TGTGCCAGCAGTTACGGACAGGGGGCAGAGACCCAGTACTTC.

The chain has TRBV19 and TRBJ1-5, with D maybe TRBD1 (6 bases). The CDR3 covers 15 residues. V dropped 7 bases and J dropped 7 bases, with 20 bases sitting between them. Germline CDR1 reads LNHDA; CDR2 reads SQIVND (reference sequence). In DNA, the CDR3 is TGTGCCAGTACCTGGGGGCAGGGCTTGGGGCAGCCCCAGCATTTT. Amino acids: CASTWGQGLGQPQHF.

The rearrangement links TRBV11-2 to TRBJ2-7; D is unresolved. V lost 3 bases, J lost 6 bases, and 12 bases lay in between. Germline V gives CDR1 SGHAT, CDR2 FQNNGV. This CDR3 has 13 amino acids. The chain's CDR3 is CASSFGQISEQYF. CDR3 sequence (DNA): TGTGCCAGCAGCTTTGGCCAGATCAGCGAGCAGTACTTC.

This clone was picked up one time. CDR3 nucleotide sequence: TGTGCCAGCAGTCCTCGACAGGGCACTGAAGCTTTCTTT. It codes for CASSPRQGTEAFF. J is TRBJ1-1 and V is TRBV12-3 or TRBV12-4; 7 bases are shared with TRBD1. The CDR3 totals 13 residues. Trimming at V came to 5 bases and at J to 4 bases, leaving 4 bases not matched to a gene.

The rearrangement uses TRBV5-1 and TRBJ1-2; the match to TRBD1 covers 8 bases. Germline V gene sequence: CDR1 SGHRS, CDR2 YFSETQ. The CDR3 has 17 residues. The J segment lost 7 bases and the V segment lost 2 bases, leaving 16 bases of the junction unmatched. CDR3 in amino acids: CASSFDSFGQGSLGYTF. In DNA form, the CDR3 reads TGCGCCAGCAGCTTTGATTCGTTCGGACAGGGCTCACTTGGCTACACCTTC.

The rearrangement uses TRBV5-1 and TRBJ1-2; D is ambiguous. Germline CDR1 reads SGHRS; CDR2 reads YFSETQ. The CDR3 extends over 15 amino acids. Trimming removed 0 bases from V and 6 bases from J, with 15 bases in between. The CDR3 protein is CASSLDGNGLHGYTF. The DNA for the CDR3 is TGCGCCAGCAGCTTGGACGGGAATGGATTGCATGGCTACACCTTC. Full variable domain (rest looked up from reference TRBV5-1 and TRBJ1-2): KAGVTQTPRYLIKTRGQQVTLSCSPISGHRSVSWYQQTPGQGLQFLFEYFSETQRNKGNFPGRFSGRQFSNSRSEMNVSTLELGDSALYLCASSLDGNGLHGYTFGSGTRLTVV.